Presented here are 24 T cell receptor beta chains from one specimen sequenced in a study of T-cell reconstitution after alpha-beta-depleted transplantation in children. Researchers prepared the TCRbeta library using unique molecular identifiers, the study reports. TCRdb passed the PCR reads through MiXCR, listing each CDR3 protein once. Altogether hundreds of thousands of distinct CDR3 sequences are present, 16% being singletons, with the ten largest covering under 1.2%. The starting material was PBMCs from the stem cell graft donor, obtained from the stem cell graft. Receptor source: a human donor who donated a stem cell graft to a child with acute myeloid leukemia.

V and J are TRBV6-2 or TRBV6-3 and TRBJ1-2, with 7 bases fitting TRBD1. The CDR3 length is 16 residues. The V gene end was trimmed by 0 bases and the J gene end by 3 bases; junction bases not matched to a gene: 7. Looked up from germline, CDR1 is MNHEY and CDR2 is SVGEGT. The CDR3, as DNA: TGTGCCAGCAGTTACTCTTTTTCCGACAGGGACTATGGCTACACCTTC. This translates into CASSYSFSDRDYGYTF.

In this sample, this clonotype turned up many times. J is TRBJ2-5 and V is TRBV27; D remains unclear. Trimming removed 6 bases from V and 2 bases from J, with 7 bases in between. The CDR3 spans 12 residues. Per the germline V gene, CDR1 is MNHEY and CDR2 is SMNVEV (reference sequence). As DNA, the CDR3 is TGTGCCAGCAGGAACTATCAAGAGACCCAGTACTTC. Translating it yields CASRNYQETQYF.

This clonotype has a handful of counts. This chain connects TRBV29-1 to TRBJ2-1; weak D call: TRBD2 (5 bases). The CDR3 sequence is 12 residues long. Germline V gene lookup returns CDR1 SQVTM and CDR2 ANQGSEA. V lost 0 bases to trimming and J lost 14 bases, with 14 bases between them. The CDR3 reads CSVEEVRGTEFF. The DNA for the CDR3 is TGCAGCGTTGAAGAGGTACGGGGTACGGAGTTCTTC.

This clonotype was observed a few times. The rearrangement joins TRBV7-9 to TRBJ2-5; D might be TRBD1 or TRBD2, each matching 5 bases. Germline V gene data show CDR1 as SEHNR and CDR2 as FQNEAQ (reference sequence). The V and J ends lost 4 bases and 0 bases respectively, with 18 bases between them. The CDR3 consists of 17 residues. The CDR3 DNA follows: TGTGCCAGCAGCTCACGGGGCGATTTCGAATACCAAGAGACCCAGTACTTC. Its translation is CASSSRGDFEYQETQYF.

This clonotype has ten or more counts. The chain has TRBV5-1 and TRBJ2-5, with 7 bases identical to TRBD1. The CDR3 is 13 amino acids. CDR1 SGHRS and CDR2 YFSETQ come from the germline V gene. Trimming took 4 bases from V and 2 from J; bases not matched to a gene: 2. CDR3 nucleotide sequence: TGCGCCAGCAGCCGACAGGGTCAAGAGACCCAGTACTTC. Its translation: CASSRQGQETQYF.

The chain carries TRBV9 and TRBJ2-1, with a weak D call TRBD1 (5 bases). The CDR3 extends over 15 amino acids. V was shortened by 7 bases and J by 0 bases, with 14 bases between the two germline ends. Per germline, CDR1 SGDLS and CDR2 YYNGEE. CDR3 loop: CASLPGWGSYNEQFF. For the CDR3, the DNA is TGTGCCAGCCTCCCAGGGTGGGGCTCCTACAATGAGCAGTTCTTC.

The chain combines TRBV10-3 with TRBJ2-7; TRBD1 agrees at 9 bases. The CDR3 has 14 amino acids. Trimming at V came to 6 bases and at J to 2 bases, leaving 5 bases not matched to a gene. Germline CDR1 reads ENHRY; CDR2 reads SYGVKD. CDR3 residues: CAISVDRGPYEQYV. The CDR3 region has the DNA TGTGCCATCAGCGTGGACAGGGGTCCCTACGAGCAGTACGTC.

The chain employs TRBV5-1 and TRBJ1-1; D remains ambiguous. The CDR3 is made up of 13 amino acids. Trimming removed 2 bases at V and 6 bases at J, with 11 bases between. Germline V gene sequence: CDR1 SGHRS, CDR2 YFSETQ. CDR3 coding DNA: TGCGCCAGCAGCTTCGACTCCTTCGCTGAAGCTTTCTTT. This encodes CASSFDSFAEAFF.

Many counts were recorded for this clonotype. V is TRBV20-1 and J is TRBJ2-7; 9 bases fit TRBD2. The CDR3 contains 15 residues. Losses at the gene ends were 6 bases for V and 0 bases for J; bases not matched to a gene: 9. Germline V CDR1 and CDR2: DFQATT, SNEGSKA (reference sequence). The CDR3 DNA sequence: TGCAGTGCAGAGGCTAGCGGGGCCCCCTCCTACGAGCAGTACTTC. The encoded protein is CSAEASGAPSYEQYF.

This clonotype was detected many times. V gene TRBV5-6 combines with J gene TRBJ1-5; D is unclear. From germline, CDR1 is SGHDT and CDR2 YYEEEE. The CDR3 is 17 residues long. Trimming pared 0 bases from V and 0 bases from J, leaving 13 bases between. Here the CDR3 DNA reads TGTGCCAGCAGCTTGGCCTTGGACGTATATAGCAATCAGCCCCAGCATTTT. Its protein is CASSLALDVYSNQPQHF.

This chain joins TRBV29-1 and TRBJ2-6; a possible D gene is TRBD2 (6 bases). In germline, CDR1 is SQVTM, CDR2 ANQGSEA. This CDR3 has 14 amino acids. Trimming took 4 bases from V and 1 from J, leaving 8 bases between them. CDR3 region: CSVVGGSGANVLTF. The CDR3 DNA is TGCAGCGTTGTGGGAGGATCTGGGGCCAACGTCCTGACTTTC.

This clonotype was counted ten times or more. The CDR3 spells CASSPANNEQFF. The DNA for the CDR3 is TGTGCCAGCTCACCGGCCAACAATGAGCAGTTCTTC. The chain couples TRBV18 to TRBJ2-1; no clear D gene. V was clipped by 3 bases and J by 5 bases, with 5 bases between them. CDR1 is KGHSH and CDR2 is LQKENI in the germline V gene. CDR3 length: 12 amino acids.

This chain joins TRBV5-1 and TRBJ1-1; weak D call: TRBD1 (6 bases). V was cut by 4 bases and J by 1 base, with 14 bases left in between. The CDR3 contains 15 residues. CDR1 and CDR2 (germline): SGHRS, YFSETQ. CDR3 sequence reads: CASSGGRQANTEAFF. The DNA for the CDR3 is TGCGCCAGCAGCGGGGGGCGGCAGGCGAACACTGAAGCTTTCTTT.

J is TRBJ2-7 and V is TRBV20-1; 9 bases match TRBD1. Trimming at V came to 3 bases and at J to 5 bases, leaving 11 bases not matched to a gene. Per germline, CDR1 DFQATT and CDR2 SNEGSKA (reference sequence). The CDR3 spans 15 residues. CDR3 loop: CSASFPGTGLDEQYV. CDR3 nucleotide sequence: TGCAGTGCTAGTTTTCCCGGGACAGGGCTGGACGAGCAGTACGTC.

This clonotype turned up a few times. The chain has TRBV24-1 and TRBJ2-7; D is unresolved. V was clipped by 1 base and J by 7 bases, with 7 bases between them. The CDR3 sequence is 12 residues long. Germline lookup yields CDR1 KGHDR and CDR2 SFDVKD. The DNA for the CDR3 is TGTGCCACCAGTGATTTCGATGGGGAGCAGTACTTC. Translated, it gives CATSDFDGEQYF.

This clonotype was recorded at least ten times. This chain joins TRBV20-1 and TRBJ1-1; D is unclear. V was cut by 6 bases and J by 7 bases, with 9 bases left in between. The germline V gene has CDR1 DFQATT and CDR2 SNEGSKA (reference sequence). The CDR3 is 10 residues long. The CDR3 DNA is TGCAGTGCCTATCACGTTGAAGCTTTCTTT. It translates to CSAYHVEAFF.

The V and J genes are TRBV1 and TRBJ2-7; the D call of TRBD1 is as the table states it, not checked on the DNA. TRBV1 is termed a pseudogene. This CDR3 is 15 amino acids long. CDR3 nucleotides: TGCACCAGCAGCCCCCTGCCAGGTGCCGCCTACGAGCAGTACGTC. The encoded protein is CTSSPLPGAAYEQYV.

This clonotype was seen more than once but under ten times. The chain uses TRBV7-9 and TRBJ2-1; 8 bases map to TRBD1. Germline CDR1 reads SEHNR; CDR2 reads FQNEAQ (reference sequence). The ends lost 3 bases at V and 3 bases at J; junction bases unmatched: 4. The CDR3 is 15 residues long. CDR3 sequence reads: CASSFDRGFYNEQFF. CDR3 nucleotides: TGTGCCAGCAGCTTCGACAGGGGCTTCTACAATGAGCAGTTCTTC.

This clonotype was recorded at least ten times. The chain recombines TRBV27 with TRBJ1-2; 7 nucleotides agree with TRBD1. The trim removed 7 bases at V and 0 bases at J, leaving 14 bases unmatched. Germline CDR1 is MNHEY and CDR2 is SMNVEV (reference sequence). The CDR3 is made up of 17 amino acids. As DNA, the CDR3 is TGTGCCAGCACTCCTCTCCAGGGGGTAGGGGCTAACTATGGCTACACCTTC. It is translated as CASTPLQGVGANYGYTF.

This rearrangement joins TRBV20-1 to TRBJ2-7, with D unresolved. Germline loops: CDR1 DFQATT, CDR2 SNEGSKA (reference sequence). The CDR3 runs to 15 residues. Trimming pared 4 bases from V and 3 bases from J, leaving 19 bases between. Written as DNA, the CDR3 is TGCAGTGCTAATGGTCCAGTAGCTGGGATCTACGAGCAGTACTTC. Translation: CSANGPVAGIYEQYF.

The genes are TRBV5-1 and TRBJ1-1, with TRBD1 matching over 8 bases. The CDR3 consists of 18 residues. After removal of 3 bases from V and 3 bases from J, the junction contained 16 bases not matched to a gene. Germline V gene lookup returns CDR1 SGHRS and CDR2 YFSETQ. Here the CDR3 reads CASSSAGAGGRSDTEAFF. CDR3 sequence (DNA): TGCGCCAGCAGCTCCGCAGGGGCAGGGGGCCGATCGGACACTGAAGCTTTCTTT.

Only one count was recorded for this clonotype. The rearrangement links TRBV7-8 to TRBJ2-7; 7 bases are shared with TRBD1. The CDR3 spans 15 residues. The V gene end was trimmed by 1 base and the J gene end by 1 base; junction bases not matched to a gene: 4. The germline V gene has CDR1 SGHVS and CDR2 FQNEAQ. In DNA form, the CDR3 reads TGTGCCAGCAGCTTAGGACAGGGTCCTTCCTACGAGCAGTACGTC. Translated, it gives CASSLGQGPSYEQYV.

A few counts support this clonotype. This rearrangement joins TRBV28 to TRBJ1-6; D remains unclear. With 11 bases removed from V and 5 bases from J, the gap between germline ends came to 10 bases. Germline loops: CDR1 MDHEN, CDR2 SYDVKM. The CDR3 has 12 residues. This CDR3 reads CAGQVDNSPLHF. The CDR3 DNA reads TGTGCCGGGCAGGTTGATAATTCACCCCTCCACTTT.

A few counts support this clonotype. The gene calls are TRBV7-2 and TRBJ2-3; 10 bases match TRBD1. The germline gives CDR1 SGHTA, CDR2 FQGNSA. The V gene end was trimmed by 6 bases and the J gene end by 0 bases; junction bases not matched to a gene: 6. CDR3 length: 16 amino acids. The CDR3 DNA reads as TGTGCCAGCAGGAAAAGACAGGGGGCTAGCACAGATACGCAGTATTTT. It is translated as CASRKRQGASTDTQYF.